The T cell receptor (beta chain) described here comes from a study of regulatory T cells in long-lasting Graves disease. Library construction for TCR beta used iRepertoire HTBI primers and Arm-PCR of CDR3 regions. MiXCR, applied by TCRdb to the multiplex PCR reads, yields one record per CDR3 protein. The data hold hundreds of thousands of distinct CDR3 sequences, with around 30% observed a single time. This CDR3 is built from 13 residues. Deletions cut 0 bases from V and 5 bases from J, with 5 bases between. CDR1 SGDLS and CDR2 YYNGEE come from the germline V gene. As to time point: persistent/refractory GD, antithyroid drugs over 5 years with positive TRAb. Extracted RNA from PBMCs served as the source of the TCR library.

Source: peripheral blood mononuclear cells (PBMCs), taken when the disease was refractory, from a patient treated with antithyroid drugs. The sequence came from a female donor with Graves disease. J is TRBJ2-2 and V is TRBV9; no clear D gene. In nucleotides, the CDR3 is TGTGCCAGCAGCGTAGCAGGTACCGGGGAGCTGTTTTTT. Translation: CASSVAGTGELFF.